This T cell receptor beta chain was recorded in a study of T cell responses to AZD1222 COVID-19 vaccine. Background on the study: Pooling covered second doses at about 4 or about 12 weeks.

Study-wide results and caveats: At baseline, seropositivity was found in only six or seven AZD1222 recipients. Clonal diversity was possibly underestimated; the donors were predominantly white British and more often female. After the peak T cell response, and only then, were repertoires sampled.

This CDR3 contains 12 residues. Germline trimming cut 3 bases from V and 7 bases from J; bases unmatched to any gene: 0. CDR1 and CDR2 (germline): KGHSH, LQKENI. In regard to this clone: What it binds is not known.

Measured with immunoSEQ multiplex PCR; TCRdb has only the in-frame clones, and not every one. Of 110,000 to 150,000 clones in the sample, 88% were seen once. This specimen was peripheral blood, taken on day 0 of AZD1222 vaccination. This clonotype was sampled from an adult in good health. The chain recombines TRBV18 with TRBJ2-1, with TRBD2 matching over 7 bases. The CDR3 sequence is CASSPGGNEQFF. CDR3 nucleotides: TGTGCCAGCTCACCGGGGGGGAATGAGCAGTTCTTC.